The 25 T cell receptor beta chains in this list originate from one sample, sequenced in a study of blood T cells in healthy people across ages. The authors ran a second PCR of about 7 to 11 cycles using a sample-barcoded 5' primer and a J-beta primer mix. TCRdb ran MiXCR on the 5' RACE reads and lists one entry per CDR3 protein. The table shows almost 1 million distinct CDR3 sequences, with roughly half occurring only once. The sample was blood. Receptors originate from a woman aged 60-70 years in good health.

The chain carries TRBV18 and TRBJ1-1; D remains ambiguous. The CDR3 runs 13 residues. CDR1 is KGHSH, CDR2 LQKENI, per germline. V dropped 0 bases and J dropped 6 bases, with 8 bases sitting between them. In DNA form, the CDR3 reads TGTGCCAGCTCACCACCGGTGGCAGCTGAAGCTTTCTTT. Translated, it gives CASSPPVAAEAFF.

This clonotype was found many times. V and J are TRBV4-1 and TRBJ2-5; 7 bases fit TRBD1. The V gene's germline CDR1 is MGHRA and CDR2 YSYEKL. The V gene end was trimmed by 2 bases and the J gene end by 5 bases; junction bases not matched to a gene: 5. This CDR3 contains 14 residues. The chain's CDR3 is CASSQIQGRETQYF. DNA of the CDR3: TGCGCCAGCAGCCAAATACAGGGGCGGGAGACCCAGTACTTC.

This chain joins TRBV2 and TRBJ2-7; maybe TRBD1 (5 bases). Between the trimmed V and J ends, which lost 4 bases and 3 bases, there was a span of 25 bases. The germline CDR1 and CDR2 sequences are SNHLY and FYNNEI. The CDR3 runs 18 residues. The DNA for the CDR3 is TGTGCCAGCAGTGTAGACTTCCCGGACACAGATTTATTCTACGAGCAGTACTTC. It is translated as CASSVDFPDTDLFYEQYF.

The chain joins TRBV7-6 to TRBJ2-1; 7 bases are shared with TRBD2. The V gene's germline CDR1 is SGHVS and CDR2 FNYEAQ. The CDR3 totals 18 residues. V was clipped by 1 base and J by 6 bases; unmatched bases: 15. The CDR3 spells CASSLGEGWTRISNEQFF. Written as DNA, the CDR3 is TGTGCCAGCAGCTTAGGGGAAGGTTGGACTAGGATAAGCAATGAGCAGTTCTTC.

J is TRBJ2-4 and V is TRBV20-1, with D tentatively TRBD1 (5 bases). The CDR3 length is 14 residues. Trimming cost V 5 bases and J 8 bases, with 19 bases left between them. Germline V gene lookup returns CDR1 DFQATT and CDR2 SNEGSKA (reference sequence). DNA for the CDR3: TGCAGTGCTCCCAGTCCGGTCCAAGGGGACATTCAGTACTTC. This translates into CSAPSPVQGDIQYF.

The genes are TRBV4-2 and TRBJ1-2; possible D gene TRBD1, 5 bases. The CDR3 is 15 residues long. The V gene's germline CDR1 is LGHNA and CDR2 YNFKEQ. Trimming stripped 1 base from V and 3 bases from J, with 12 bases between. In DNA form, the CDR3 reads TGTGCCAGCAGCCAAGCCGAGGGGCTGGACTATGGCTACACCTTC. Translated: CASSQAEGLDYGYTF.

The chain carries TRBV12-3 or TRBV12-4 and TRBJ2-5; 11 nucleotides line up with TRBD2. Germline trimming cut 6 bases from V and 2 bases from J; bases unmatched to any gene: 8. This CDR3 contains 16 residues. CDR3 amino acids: CASSSPGLADQETQYF. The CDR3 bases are TGTGCCAGCAGCTCCCCGGGACTAGCGGATCAAGAGACCCAGTACTTC.

The DNA of the CDR3 is TGTGCCAGCAGCTGGGACAAGCCCCATCCCACAGATACGCAGTATTTT. This translates into CASSWDKPHPTDTQYF. The rearrangement joins TRBV5-6 to TRBJ2-3; weak D call: TRBD1 (6 bases). CDR3 length: 16 amino acids. Trimming stripped 3 bases from V and 2 bases from J, with 16 bases between. The germline V gene has CDR1 SGHDT and CDR2 YYEEEE.

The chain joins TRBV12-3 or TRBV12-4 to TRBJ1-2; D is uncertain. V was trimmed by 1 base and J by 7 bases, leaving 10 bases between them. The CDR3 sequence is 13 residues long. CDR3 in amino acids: CASSLETRRGYTF. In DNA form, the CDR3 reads TGTGCCAGCAGTTTAGAGACCCGACGTGGCTACACCTTC.

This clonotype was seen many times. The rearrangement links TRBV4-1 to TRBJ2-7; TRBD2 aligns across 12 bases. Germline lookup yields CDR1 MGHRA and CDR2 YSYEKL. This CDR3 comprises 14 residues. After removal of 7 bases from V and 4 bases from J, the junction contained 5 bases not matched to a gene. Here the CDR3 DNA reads TGCGCCAGCACCCCCGGGACTAGCGGGTACGAGCAGTACTTC. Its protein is CASTPGTSGYEQYF.

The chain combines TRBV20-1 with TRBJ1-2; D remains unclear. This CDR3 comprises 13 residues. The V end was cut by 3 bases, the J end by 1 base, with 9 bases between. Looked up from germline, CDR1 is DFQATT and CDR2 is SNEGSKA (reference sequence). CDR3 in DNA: TGCAGTGCTAGGCAGGTCGTTAACTATGGCTACACCTTC. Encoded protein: CSARQVVNYGYTF.

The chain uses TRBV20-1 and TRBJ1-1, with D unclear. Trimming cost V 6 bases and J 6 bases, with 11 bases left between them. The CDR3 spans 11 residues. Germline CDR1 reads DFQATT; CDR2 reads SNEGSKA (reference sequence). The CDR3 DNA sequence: TGCAGTGCCTCACCCGAGGCTGAAGCTTTCTTT. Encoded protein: CSASPEAEAFF.

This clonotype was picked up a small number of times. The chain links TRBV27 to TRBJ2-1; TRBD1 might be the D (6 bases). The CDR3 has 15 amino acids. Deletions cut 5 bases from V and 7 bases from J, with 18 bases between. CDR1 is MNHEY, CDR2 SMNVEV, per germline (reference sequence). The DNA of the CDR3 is TGTGCCAGCAGTCTCACCCAGGGGTCCGGGAATGAGCAGTTCTTC. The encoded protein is CASSLTQGSGNEQFF.

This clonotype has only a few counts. The CDR3 region has the DNA TGCGCCAGCAGCCGGGACTCTAACTACGAGCAGTACTTC. Translation: CASSRDSNYEQYF. The chain is built from TRBV4-1 and TRBJ2-7; TRBD2 is a possible D gene (6 bases). Germline CDR1 and CDR2: MGHRA and YSYEKL. The CDR3 sequence is 13 residues long. The germline V and J ends were trimmed by 4 bases and 3 bases, with 10 bases remaining between them.

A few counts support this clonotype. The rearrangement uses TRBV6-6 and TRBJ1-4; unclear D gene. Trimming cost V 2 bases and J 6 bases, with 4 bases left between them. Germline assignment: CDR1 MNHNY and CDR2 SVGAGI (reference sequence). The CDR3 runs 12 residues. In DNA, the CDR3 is TGTGCCAGCAGTTACGAGGATGAAAAACTGTTTTTT. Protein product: CASSYEDEKLFF.

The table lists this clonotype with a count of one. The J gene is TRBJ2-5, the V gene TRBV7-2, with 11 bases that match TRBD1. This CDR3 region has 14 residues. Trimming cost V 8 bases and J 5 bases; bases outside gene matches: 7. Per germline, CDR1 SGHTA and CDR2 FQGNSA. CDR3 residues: CASLDRGRRETQYF. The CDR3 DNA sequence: TGTGCCAGCCTGGACAGGGGGCGACGGGAGACCCAGTACTTC.

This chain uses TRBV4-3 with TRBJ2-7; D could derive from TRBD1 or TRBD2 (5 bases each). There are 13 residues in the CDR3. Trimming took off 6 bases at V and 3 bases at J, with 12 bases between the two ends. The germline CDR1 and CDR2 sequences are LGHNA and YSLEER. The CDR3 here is CASSRDQHYEQYF. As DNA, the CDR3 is TGCGCCAGCAGTCGGGACCAACACTACGAGCAGTACTTC.

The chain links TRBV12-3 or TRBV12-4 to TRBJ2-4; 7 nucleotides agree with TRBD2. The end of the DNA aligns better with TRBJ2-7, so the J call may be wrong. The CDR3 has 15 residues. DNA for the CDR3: TGTGCCAGCAGTTTAGGGGGGGGGGTAGCATACGAGCAGTACTTC. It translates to CASSLGGGVAYEQYF.

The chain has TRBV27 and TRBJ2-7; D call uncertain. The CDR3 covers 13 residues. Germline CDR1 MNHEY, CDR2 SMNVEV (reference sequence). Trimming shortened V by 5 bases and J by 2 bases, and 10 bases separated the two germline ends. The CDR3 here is CASSDAQAYEQYF. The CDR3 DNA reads TGTGCCAGCAGTGATGCCCAAGCCTACGAGCAGTACTTC.

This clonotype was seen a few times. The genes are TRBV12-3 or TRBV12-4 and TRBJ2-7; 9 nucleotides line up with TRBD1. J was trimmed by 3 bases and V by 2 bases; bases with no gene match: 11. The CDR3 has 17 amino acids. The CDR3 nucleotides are TGTGCCAGCAGTTTACGGGCCCCGGGACAGGGCGACTACGAGCAGTACTTC. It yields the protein CASSLRAPGQGDYEQYF.

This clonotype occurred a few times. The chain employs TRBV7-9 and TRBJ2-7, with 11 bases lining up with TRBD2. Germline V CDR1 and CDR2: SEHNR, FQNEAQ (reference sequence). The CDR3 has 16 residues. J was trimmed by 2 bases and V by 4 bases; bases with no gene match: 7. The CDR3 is CASSSSILAGAYEQYF. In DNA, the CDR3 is TGTGCCAGCAGCTCTTCTATACTAGCGGGAGCCTACGAGCAGTACTTC.

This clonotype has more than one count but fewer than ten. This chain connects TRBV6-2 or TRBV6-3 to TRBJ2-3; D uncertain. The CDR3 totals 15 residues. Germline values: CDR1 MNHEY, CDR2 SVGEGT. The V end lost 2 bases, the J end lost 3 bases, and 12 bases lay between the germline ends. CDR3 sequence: CASSYRVTPTDTQYF. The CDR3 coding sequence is TGTGCCAGCAGTTACCGTGTGACTCCAACAGATACGCAGTATTTT.

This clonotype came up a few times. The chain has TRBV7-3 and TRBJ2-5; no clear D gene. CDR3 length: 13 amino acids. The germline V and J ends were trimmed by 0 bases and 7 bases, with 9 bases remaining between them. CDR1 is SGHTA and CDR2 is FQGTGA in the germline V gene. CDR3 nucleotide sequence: TGTGCCAGCAGCTTAACTGGCGGTGGGACCCAGTACTTC. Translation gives CASSLTGGGTQYF.

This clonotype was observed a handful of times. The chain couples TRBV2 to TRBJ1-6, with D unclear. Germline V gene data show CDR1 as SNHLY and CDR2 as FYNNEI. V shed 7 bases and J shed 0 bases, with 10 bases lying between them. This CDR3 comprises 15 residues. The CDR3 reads CASTQQSSYNSPLHF. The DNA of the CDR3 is TGTGCCAGCACCCAACAGAGCTCCTATAATTCACCCCTCCACTTT.

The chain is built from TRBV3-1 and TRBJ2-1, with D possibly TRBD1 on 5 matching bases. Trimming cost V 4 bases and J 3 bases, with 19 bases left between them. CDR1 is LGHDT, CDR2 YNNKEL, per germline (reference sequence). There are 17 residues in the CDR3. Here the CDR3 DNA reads TGTGCCAGCAGCCCCCAATTGGGTGACAGCTTCTACAATGAGCAGTTCTTC. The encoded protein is CASSPQLGDSFYNEQFF.